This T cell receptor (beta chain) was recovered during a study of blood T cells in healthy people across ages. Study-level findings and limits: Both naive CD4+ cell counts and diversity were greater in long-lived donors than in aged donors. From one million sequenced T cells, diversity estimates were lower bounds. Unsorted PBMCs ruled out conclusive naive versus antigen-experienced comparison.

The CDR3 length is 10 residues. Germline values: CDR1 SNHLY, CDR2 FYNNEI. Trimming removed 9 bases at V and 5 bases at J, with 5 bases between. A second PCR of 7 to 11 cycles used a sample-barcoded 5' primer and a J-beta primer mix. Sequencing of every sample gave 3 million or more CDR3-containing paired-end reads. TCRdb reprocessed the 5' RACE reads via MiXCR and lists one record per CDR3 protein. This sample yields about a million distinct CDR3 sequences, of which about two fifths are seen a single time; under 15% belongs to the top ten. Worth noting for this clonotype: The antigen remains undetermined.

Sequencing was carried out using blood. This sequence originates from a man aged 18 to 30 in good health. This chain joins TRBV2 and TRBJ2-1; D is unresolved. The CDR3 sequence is CARGNNEQFF. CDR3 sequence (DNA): TGTGCCAGGGGGAACAATGAGCAGTTCTTC.